This T cell receptor beta chain was recovered during a study of blood T cell repertoires in COVID-19. Study overall: From the United States, Italy and Spain came samples of acute and convalescent COVID-19. PBMCs, B-cell-depleted T cells, or T cells were the source of the cDNA or gDNA that made up the material.

In the original workflow: For nucleated cells, counts were estimated from reference gene primer amplification. Assay: immunoSEQ multiplex PCR; the TCRdb copy retains only in-frame clones and omits some. Clone size and the V and J calls come from that table; the DNA yielded D and trimming. This sample has 100,000 to 150,000 clones, with roughly four fifths found just once. The CDR3 consists of 14 residues. Losses at the gene ends were 6 bases for V and 6 bases for J; bases not matched to a gene: 7. Looked up from germline, CDR1 is MNHEY and CDR2 is SVGAGI. Sequencing input: peripheral blood. This sequence was found in a man in his 60s with acute or convalescent COVID-19. The chain couples TRBV6-5 to TRBJ2-4; 8 positions match TRBD2. The CDR3 sequence is CASSSGGPINIQYF. The CDR3 nucleotides read TGTGCCAGCAGCTCGGGGGGGCCCATAAACATTCAGTACTTC.